Listed below are T cell receptor beta chains from one sample, sequenced in a study of response to subunit inactivated influenza vaccine. TCRdb called the RT-PCR reads again in MiXCR, with one record for every CDR3 protein. The data contain about 480,000 distinct CDR3 sequences, roughly 11% of them singletons. The source material was PBMCs from blood, sampled roughly 48 days after vaccination. The receptor source for this set is a man in his forties or fifties who received an inactivated influenza vaccine. Each CDR3 is given with its conserved first and last residue. D genes are given only for firm matches. The size of a clone is reported for some rows only, either as once, few or many, or as a class for expanded clones.

TRBV29-1	many	TRBJ2-1	TRBD2	CSEGEGGSLYNEQFF	TGCAGCGAGGGTGAGGGCGGGAGTCTCTACAATGAGCAGTTCTTC
TRBV12-3/TRBV12-4	few	TRBJ1-6	NA	CASSLYRVNSPLHF	TGTGCCAGCAGTCTTTACAGGGTTAATTCACCCCTCCACTTT
TRBV6-6	few	TRBJ1-5	NA	CACGGRNQPQHF	TGTGCCTGCGGTGGTCGCAATCAGCCCCAGCATTTT
TRBV10-3	few	TRBJ2-5	TRBD1	CAISESDRGPLGTQYF	TGTGCCATCAGTGAGTCGGACAGGGGGCCACTTGGGACCCAGTACTTC
TRBV6-5	few	TRBJ2-2	TRBD2	CASSWASGANTGELFF	TGTGCCAGCAGTTGGGCTAGCGGTGCGAACACCGGGGAGCTGTTTTTT
TRBV5-6	NA	TRBJ2-5	NA	CASSGSSKAGLQETQYF	TGTGCCAGCAGCGGAAGCAGTAAGGCAGGCCTACAAGAGACCCAGTACTTC
TRBV4-2	many	TRBJ2-2	NA	CASSQDIGATNTGELFF	TGTGCCAGCAGCCAAGATATAGGCGCTACGAACACCGGGGAGCTGTTTTTT
TRBV12-3/TRBV12-4	many	TRBJ2-2	NA	CASSPSDGELFF	TGTGCCAGCAGTCCTAGCGACGGGGAGCTGTTTTTT
TRBV3-1	NA	TRBJ2-3	NA	CDSSQFLADSDAQYF	TGTGACAGCAGCCAATTCCTAGCAGATTCAGATGCGCAGTATTTT
TRBV6-6	many	TRBJ1-2	NA	CASTAAGDGYTF	TGTGCCAGCACGGCGGCAGGGGATGGCTACACCTTC
TRBV9	few	TRBJ2-1	NA	CASSVDSLYNEQFF	TGTGCCAGCAGCGTCGACAGTCTCTACAATGAGCAGTTCTTC
TRBV29-1	few	TRBJ1-4	TRBD1	CGQGINEKLFF	TGCGGACAGGGGATTAATGAAAAACTGTTTTTT
TRBV6-1	few	TRBJ2-7	TRBD1	CASSKRDRDPYEQYF	TGTGCCAGCAGTAAGCGGGACAGGGACCCCTACGAGCAGTACTTC
TRBV24-1	NA	TRBJ2-1	NA	CATKGDSYNEQFF	TGTGCCACCAAGGGAGACTCCTACAATGAGCAGTTCTTC
TRBV5-1	NA	TRBJ2-5	TRBD1	CASSTGGTPQETQYF	TGCGCCAGCAGTACAGGGGGAACCCCACAAGAGACCCAGTACTTC
TRBV6-1	few	TRBJ1-6	NA	CASSLDMSSYNSPLHF	TGTGCCAGCAGTCTGGACATGAGCTCCTATAATTCACCCCTCCACTTT
TRBV12-3/TRBV12-4	many	TRBJ2-2	TRBD1	CASRPGQGFGELFF	TGTGCCAGCAGGCCCGGACAGGGCTTCGGGGAGCTGTTTTTT
TRBV4-3	many	TRBJ1-3	NA	CASSPADRRGTSGNTIYF	TGCGCCAGCAGCCCCGCCGACCGAAGGGGGACTTCTGGAAACACCATATATTTT
TRBV7-9	many	TRBJ2-1	TRBD2	CAFQEAGDQFF	TGTGCCTTTCAAGAAGCGGGAGATCAGTTCTTC
TRBV5-1	many	TRBJ2-5	NA	CASSLDSVGTQYF	TGCGCCAGCAGCTTGGACAGTGTGGGGACCCAGTACTTC
TRBV4-3	few	TRBJ1-3	TRBD1	CASSQGTGPGNTIYF	TGCGCCAGCAGCCAAGGGACAGGGCCTGGAAACACCATATATTTT
TRBV3-1	few	TRBJ2-3	NA	CASSPADPSDTQYF	TGTGCCAGCAGCCCCGCTGACCCTTCAGATACGCAGTATTTT
TRBV11-2	NA	TRBJ2-2	TRBD1	CASSLVFWTGEVISTGELFF	TGTGCCAGCAGCTTAGTGTTTTGGACAGGGGAAGTAATAAGCACCGGGGAGCTGTTTTTT
TRBV5-1	NA	TRBJ2-7	NA	CASSLAGRYYEQYF	TGCGCCAGCAGCTTGGCCGGGCGGTACTACGAGCAGTACTTC
TRBV6-4	NA	TRBJ2-1	NA	CASPNPGLLSPYNEQFF	TGTGCCAGCCCTAATCCGGGACTCCTGTCCCCCTACAATGAGCAGTTCTTC
TRBV7-2	few	TRBJ2-1	NA	CASSLVRGGMSKVEQFF	TGTGCCAGCAGCTTAGTTCGCGGCGGGATGTCTAAGGTTGAGCAGTTCTTC
TRBV7-2	few	TRBJ2-7	TRBD2	CASSSQPGGGSEQYF	TGTGCCAGCTCATCGCAGCCGGGGGGGGGCTCCGAGCAGTACTTC
TRBV4-1	few	TRBJ2-1	NA	CASSQGGRYNNEQFF	TGCGCCAGCAGCCAGGGGGGCAGGTATAACAATGAGCAGTTCTTC
TRBV7-3	few	TRBJ2-7	TRBD2	CASSFPRLASSYEQYF	TGTGCCAGCAGCTTTCCGCGACTAGCGAGCTCCTACGAGCAGTACTTC
TRBV7-2	NA	TRBJ2-4	TRBD2	CASSLRTRGVQYF	TGTGCCAGCAGCTTAAGGACTAGAGGGGTTCAGTACTTC
TRBV12-3/TRBV12-4	few	TRBJ1-2	NA	CASSLDSLYGYTF	TGTGCCAGCAGTCTGGACAGCCTCTATGGCTACACCTTC
TRBV6-2/TRBV6-3	many	TRBJ1-1	NA	CASSYGGLTNTEAFF	TGTGCCAGCAGTTACGGTGGCCTCACGAACACTGAAGCTTTCTTT
TRBV11-3	NA	TRBJ2-1	NA	CASSEPGLGDGEQFF	TGTGCCAGCAGTGAACCGGGACTGGGAGATGGTGAGCAGTTCTTC
TRBV7-6	few	TRBJ2-7	TRBD2	CASSSSGGPLWF	TGTGCCAGCAGCTCCAGCGGGGGGCCGCTCTGGTTC
TRBV7-2	many	TRBJ1-2	NA	CASSLPTENYGYTF	TGTGCCAGCAGCCTGCCGACAGAAAACTATGGCTACACCTTC